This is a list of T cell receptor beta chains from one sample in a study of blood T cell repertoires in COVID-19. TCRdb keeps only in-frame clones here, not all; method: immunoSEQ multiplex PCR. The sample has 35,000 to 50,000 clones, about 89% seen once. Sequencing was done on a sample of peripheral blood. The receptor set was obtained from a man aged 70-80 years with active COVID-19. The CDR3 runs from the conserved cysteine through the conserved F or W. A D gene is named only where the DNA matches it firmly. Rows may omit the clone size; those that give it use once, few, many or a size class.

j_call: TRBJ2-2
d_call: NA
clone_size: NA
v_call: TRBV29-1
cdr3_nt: TGCAGCGGCGGGACAGCGAACACCGGGGAGCTGTTTTTT
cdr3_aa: CSGGTANTGELFF

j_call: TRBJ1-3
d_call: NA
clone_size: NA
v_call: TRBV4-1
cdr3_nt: TGCGCCAGCAGCCAAGACCCTGGTCTAGACTCTGGAAACACCATATATTTT
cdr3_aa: CASSQDPGLDSGNTIYF

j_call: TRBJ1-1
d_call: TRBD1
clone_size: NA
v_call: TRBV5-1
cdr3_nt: TGCGCCAGCAGCTTACAGGGGGCGGAGAACACTGAAGCTTTCTTT
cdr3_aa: CASSLQGAENTEAFF

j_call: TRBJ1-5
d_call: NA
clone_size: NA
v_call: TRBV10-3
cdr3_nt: TGTGCCATCAGTGAGGGAGACGCGAGCAATCAGCCCCAGCATTTT
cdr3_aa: CAISEGDASNQPQHF

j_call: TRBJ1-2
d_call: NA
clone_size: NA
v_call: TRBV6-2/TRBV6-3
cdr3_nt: TGTGCCAGCAGTTACTCTTCCCAGTCTTTCGGGAATGGCTACACCTTC
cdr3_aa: CASSYSSQSFGNGYTF

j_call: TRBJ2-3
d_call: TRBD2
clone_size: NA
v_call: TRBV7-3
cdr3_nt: TGTGCCAGCAGCCCCGCCCGGGCGGGAGTGACGGATACGCAGTATTTT
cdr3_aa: CASSPARAGVTDTQYF

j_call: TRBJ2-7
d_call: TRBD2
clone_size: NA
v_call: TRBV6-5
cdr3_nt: TGTGCCAGCAATCTACTAGCGGGGGGCTACGAGCAGTACTTC
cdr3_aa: CASNLLAGGYEQYF

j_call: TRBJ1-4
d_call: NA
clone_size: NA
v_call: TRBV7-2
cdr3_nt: TGTGCCAGCAGCTTAGAGGGGGGGGTTAATGAAAAACTGTTTTTT
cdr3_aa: CASSLEGGVNEKLFF

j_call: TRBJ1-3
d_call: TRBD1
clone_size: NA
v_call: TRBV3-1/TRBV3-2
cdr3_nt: TGTGCCAGCAGCCAAGCCTACGGGACAGCTGGAAACACCATATATTTT
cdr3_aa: CASSQAYGTAGNTIYF

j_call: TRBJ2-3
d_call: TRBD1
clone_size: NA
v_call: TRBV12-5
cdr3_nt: TGTGCTAGTGGTATACAACAAGGGGGCCACACAGATACGCAGTATTTT
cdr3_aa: CASGIQQGGHTDTQYF

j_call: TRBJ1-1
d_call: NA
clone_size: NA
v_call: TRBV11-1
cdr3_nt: TGTGCCAGCAGCCCTACCTCAGGGACTGAAGCTTTCTTT
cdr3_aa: CASSPTSGTEAFF

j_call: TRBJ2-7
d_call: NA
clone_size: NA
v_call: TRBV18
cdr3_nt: TGTGCCAGCTCACCGGCAGGGGTCGACGAGCAGTACTTC
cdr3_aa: CASSPAGVDEQYF

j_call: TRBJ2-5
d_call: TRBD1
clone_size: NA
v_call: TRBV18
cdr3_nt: TGTGCCAGCCGACCCGGCGGACAGGGGAGAGAGACCCAGTACTTC
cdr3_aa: CASRPGGQGRETQYF

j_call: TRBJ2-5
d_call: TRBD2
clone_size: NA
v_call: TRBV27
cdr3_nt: TGTGCCAGCAGTTTATCATCCCGTGGGGGGGCCCAGTACTTC
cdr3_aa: CASSLSSRGGAQYF

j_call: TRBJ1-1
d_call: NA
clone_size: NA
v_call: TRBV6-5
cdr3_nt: TGTGCCAGCAGTTACAGGGAGCGGACTGAAGCTTTCTTT
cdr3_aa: CASSYRERTEAFF

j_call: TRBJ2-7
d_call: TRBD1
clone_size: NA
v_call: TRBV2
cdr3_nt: TGTGCCAGCAGAGGGGGGACAGGAACCCTCCGCTACGAGCAGTACTTC
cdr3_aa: CASRGGTGTLRYEQYF

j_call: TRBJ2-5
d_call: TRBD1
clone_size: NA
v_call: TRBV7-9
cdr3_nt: TGTGCCAGCAGAGCAGGACAGGGGGCGCGAGAGACCCAGTACTTC
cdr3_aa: CASRAGQGARETQYF

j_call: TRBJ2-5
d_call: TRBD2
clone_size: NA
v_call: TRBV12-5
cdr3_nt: TGTGCTAGCCGGGAGGGACAAGAGACCCAGTACTTC
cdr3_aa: CASREGQETQYF

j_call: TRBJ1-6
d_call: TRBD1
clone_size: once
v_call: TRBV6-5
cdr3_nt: TGTGCCAGCAGGGCAAGGGACAGGGTCGGTTCACCCCTCCACTTT
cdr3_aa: CASRARDRVGSPLHF

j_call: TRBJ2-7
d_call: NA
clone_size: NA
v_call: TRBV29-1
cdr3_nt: TGCAGCGTTGGTACAGGGGGGGACGAGCAGTACTTC
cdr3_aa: CSVGTGGDEQYF

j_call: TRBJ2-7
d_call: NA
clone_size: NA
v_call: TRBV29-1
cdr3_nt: TGCAGCGTTGAAGCGGGGTCGGCCTACGAGCAGTACTTC
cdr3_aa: CSVEAGSAYEQYF

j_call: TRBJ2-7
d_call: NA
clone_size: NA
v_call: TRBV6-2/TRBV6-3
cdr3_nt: TGTGCCAGCAGTCCGAGGGGGGGGGTCCCCTACGAGCAGTACTTC
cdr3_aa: CASSPRGGVPYEQYF

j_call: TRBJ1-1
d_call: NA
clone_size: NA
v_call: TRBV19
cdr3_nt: TGTGCCAGTAGTGCGGGGGAATTAGTGAACACTGAAGCTTTCTTT
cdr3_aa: CASSAGELVNTEAFF

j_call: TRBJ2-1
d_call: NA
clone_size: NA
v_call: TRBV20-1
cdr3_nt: TGCAGTGCTAGACCGAGAGATGAGCAGTTCTTC
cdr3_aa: CSARPRDEQFF

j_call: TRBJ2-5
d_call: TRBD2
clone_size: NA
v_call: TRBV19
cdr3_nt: TGTGCCAGTAGTATCCGGGGCGGGCCGGAGCGGGAGGGAAAAGAGACCCAGTACTTC
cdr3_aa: CASSIRGGPEREGKETQYF

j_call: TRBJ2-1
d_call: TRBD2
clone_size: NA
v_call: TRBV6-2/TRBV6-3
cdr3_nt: TGTGCCAGCAGTTCCAATAGCGGGGGGGCCAGCAATGAGCAGTTCTTC
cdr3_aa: CASSSNSGGASNEQFF

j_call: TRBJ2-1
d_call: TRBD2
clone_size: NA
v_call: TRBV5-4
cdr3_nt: TGTGCCAGCAGCCAGAGCGGGGGGTCCTACAATGAGCAGTTCTTC
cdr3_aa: CASSQSGGSYNEQFF

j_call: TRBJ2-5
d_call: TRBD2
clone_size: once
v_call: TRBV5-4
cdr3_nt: TGTGCCAGCAGCTCGGGACTAGCGGGGGGGGGCGAGACCCAGTACTTC
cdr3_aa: CASSSGLAGGGETQYF

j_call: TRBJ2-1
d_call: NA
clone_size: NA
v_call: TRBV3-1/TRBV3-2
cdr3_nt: TGTGCCAGCCGACCCTGGCCTAGTCCCAATGAGCAGTTCTTC
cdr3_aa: CASRPWPSPNEQFF

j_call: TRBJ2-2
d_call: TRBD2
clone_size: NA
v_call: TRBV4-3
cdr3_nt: TGCGCCAGCAGCATTCAGCGGGGGGGATCCGGGGAGCTGTTTTTT
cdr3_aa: CASSIQRGGSGELFF

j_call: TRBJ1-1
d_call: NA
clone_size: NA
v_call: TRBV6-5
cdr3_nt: TGTGCCAGCGAAGAAGGGAGGGACACTGAAGCTTTCTTT
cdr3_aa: CASEEGRDTEAFF

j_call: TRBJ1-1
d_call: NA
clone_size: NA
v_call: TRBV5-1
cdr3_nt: TGCGCCAGCGGGGAGGGCTCAAACACTGAAGCTTTCTTT
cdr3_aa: CASGEGSNTEAFF

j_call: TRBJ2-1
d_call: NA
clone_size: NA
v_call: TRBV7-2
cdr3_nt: TGTGCCAGCAGCTTACGTAGAAGCGATGAGCAGTTCTTC
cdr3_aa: CASSLRRSDEQFF

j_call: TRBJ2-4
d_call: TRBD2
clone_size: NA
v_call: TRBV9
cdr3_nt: TGTGCCAGCAGCGTAGACGTAGCGGGGGTGGGTAGGAACATTCAGTACTTC
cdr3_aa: CASSVDVAGVGRNIQYF

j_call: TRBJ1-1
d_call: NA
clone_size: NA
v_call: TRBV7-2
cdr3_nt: TGTGCCAGCAGCTTACTCCCCCCCCTTTCGACAGGCGTGAACACTGAAGCTTTCTTT
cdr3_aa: CASSLLPPLSTGVNTEAFF

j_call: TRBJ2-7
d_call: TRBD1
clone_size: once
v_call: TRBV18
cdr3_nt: TGTGCCAGCTCACAGGCACAGGGGGGTCCCTACGAGCAGTACTTC
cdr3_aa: CASSQAQGGPYEQYF

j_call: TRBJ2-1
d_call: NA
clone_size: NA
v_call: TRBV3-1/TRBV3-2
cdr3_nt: TGTGCCAGCAGCCTCCTTAGCCAGGGGTGGAATGAGCAGTTCTTC
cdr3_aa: CASSLLSQGWNEQFF

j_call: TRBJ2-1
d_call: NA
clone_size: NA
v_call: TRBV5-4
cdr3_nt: TGTGCCAGCAGCTTGGTCAGGGGAAGCGAGCAGTTCTTC
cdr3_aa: CASSLVRGSEQFF

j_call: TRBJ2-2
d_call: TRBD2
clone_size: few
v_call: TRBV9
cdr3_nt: TGTGCCAGCAGCGTATTTATCGGGGGGGCCCCCGGGGAGCTGTTTTTT
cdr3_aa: CASSVFIGGAPGELFF

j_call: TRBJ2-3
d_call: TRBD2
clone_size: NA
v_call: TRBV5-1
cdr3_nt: TGCGCCAGCAGCTTGGGGCTAGCGGGGGTCACAGATACGCAGTATTTT
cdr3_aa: CASSLGLAGVTDTQYF

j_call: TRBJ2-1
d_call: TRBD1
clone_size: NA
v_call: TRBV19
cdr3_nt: TGTGCCAGTCGTTCGGGGGACAGGCACAATGAGCAGTTCTTC
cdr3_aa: CASRSGDRHNEQFF

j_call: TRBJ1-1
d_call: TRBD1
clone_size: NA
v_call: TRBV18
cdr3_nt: TGTGCCAGCTCACCTGGGACAGGAAGGATGAACACTGAAGCTTTCTTT
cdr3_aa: CASSPGTGRMNTEAFF